The next 19 T cell receptor beta chains were all read from a single sample in a study of technical replicates of blood from several donors. Sequencing used immunoSEQ multiplex PCR; TCRdb keeps in-frame clones, though not all of them. This table holds roughly 79,000 clones, approximately 75% found once. Material: PBMCs. All receptors derive from a human donor in good health. Some clones in this sample may be carry-over from other donors' samples.

V gene TRBV20-1 combines with J gene TRBJ1-1; D is unresolved. The V end lost 5 bases, the J end lost 6 bases, and 10 bases lay between the germline ends. This CDR3 is built from 11 residues. Looked up from germline, CDR1 is DFQATT and CDR2 is SNEGSKA (reference sequence). The CDR3 DNA sequence: TGCAGTGCTCCCGTACTCTCTGAAGCTTTCTTT. This encodes CSAPVLSEAFF.

This chain joins TRBV30 and TRBJ1-4; D unresolved. Germline CDR1 GTSNPN, CDR2 SVGIG (reference sequence). V gave up 1 base and J gave up 7 bases, with 13 bases separating them. This CDR3 has 14 amino acids. The CDR3 reads CAWSDEGLSEKLFF. CDR3 bases: TGTGCCTGGAGTGACGAGGGTTTGAGTGAAAAACTGTTTTTT.

The chain has TRBV6-1 and TRBJ1-5; no firm D call. Germline assignment: CDR1 MNHNS and CDR2 SASEGT. CDR3 length: 15 residues. V lost 8 bases and J 0 bases, leaving 14 bases between the germline ends. CDR3 in amino acids: CASDQTADSNQPQHF. CDR3 nucleotides: TGTGCCAGCGATCAAACAGCCGATAGCAATCAGCCCCAGCATTTT.

This clone was seen only once. V is TRBV7-9 and J is TRBJ2-5; perhaps TRBD2 as D (5 bases). This CDR3 spans 14 amino acids. V lost 5 bases, J lost 5 bases, and 15 bases lay in between. The germline gives CDR1 SEHNR, CDR2 FQNEAQ (reference sequence). The CDR3 protein is CASSPLRVGETQYF. The CDR3, as DNA: TGTGCCAGCAGCCCCTTGAGGGTTGGGGAGACCCAGTACTTC.

The V call is TRBV7-9, the J call TRBJ1-6; D unresolved. The ends were cut back, 8 bases at V and 7 bases at J, with 12 bases in the middle. The CDR3 covers 13 residues. Germline V gene data show CDR1 as SEHNR and CDR2 as FQNEAQ (reference sequence). The CDR3 DNA is TGTGCCAGCTGCAGCGAAGCCAATTCACCCCTCCACTTT. Encoded protein: CASCSEANSPLHF.

Only one count was recorded for this clone. V is TRBV10-2 and J is TRBJ2-1; D gene unclear. The CDR3 loop spans 10 amino acids. CDR1 WSHSY and CDR2 SAAADI come from the germline V gene. Trimming pared 3 bases from V and 12 bases from J, leaving 6 bases between. CDR3 sequence: CASSDGVQFF. The CDR3 DNA reads TGCGCCAGCAGTGACGGTGTGCAGTTCTTC.

This clone was picked up many times. This chain joins TRBV16 and TRBJ1-1; D is unclear. Trimming pared 8 bases from V and 1 base from J, leaving 14 bases between. The CDR3 has 14 amino acids. In germline, CDR1 is KGHSY, CDR2 FQNENV. The CDR3 nucleotides are TGTGCCAGCGCCAGGTCCCAGCCGAACACTGAAGCTTTCTTT. Translating gives CASARSQPNTEAFF.

This sequence joins TRBV11-2 and TRBJ1-2; no clear D. Germline V lookup: CDR1 SGHAT, CDR2 FQNNGV. Trimming took off 2 bases at V and 8 bases at J, with 12 bases between the two ends. This CDR3 has 13 amino acids. CDR3 sequence: CASSLSDTAGYTF. The DNA of the CDR3 is TGTGCCAGCAGCTTATCAGACACGGCCGGCTACACCTTC. Filled out from reference TRBV11-2 and TRBJ1-2, the complete variable domain reads EAGVAQSPRYKIIEKRQSVAFWCNPISGHATLYWYQQILGQGPKLLIQFQNNGVVDDSQLPKDRFSAERLKGVDSTLKIQPAKLEDSAVYLCASSLSDTAGYTFGSGTRLTVV.

The chain employs TRBV9 and TRBJ1-3, with D tentatively TRBD1 (6 bases). Trimming removed 0 bases at V and 4 bases at J, with 14 bases between. This CDR3 is 16 amino acids long. The germline gives CDR1 SGDLS, CDR2 YYNGEE. DNA of the CDR3: TGTGCCAGCAGCGTAGATCAGGGGCGTCAGGGAAACACCATATATTTT. Its translation is CASSVDQGRQGNTIYF.

The chain uses TRBV6-5 and TRBJ2-2, with 8 nucleotides matching TRBD2. V lost 2 bases to trimming and J lost 6 bases; unmatched junction nucleotides: 5. The CDR3 consists of 15 residues. Germline V CDR1 and CDR2: MNHEY, SVGAGI. The CDR3 DNA is TGTGCCAGCAGTTACGCGGGAGGCGGGGCCGGGGAGCTGTTTTTT. This translates into CASSYAGGGAGELFF.

This sequence joins TRBV25-1 and TRBJ2-5, with 8 nucleotides matching TRBD2. This CDR3 is built from 14 residues. Unmatched junction bases numbered 8, after V lost 6 bases and J lost 5 bases. Germline V gene data show CDR1 as MGHDK and CDR2 as SYGVNS. CDR3 in amino acids: CASRRAGEAETQYF. The CDR3 DNA reads TGTGCCAGCAGAAGAGCGGGAGAAGCGGAGACCCAGTACTTC.

In this sample, this clone turned up many times. V gene TRBV4-1 combines with J gene TRBJ1-1; D possibly corresponds to TRBD1 (5 bases). Trimming took off 1 base at V and 9 bases at J, with 15 bases between the two ends. CDR3 length: 14 residues. Germline V gene lookup returns CDR1 MGHRA and CDR2 YSYEKL. The CDR3 protein is CASSQVLWGVQAFF. The DNA for the CDR3 is TGCGCCAGCAGCCAAGTACTTTGGGGGGTCCAAGCTTTCTTT.

The chain combines TRBV7-9 with TRBJ1-1; possibly TRBD1 for D (6 bases). V was cut by 6 bases and J by 4 bases, with 12 bases left in between. The CDR3 has 13 amino acids. CDR1 and CDR2 (germline): SEHNR, FQNEAQ (reference sequence). The chain's CDR3 is CASSSTGSTEAFF. The CDR3 DNA reads as TGTGCCAGCAGTTCGACAGGTTCCACTGAAGCTTTCTTT. Supplemented by reference TRBV7-9 and TRBJ1-1, the full variable domain reads DTGVSQNPRHKITKRGQNVTFRCDPISEHNRLYWYRQTLGQGPEFLTYFQNEAQLEKSRLLSDRFSAERPKGSFSTLEIQRTEQGDSAMYLCASSSTGSTEAFFGQGTRLTVV.

The chain employs TRBV7-3 and TRBJ1-2; possible D gene TRBD1, 6 bases. The germline V gene has CDR1 SGHTA and CDR2 FQGTGA. V shed 1 base and J shed 8 bases, with 11 bases lying between them. The CDR3 consists of 13 residues. The CDR3 nucleotides are TGTGCCAGCAGCTTAAGCGGGGGCGCGGGCTACACCTTC. This codes for CASSLSGGAGYTF.

The rearrangement links TRBV7-2 to TRBJ1-1; D remains unclear. CDR1 is SGHTA and CDR2 is FQGNSA in the germline V gene. V lost 1 base to trimming and J lost 1 base, with 4 bases between them. This CDR3 is 13 amino acids long. As DNA, the CDR3 is TGTGCCAGCAGCTTAGTTCAGAACACTGAAGCTTTCTTT. This encodes CASSLVQNTEAFF.

This chain connects TRBV6-6 to TRBJ1-2, with TRBD1 matching over 10 bases. Germline CDR1 is MNHNY and CDR2 is SVGAGI (reference sequence). V was clipped by 0 bases and J by 4 bases; unmatched bases: 2. The CDR3 runs 15 residues. The DNA of the CDR3 is TGTGCCAGCAGTTACTCGACAGGGGGCGCCTATGGCTACACCTTC. Translated, it gives CASSYSTGGAYGYTF.

The chain recombines TRBV19 with TRBJ1-6; D gene ambiguous. Per germline, CDR1 LNHDA and CDR2 SQIVND (reference sequence). This CDR3 has 13 amino acids. V lost 3 bases and J 7 bases, leaving 7 bases between the germline ends. The DNA of the CDR3 is TGTGCCAGTAGTATTGGAGGGAATTCACCCCTCCACTTT. Translation gives CASSIGGNSPLHF.

This clone showed up just a few times. This chain connects TRBV19 to TRBJ1-2; 9 bases are a match to TRBD1. CDR3 length: 13 amino acids. The junction had 4 bases not matched to a gene; V was cut back by 6 bases and J by 5 bases. Per the germline V gene, CDR1 is LNHDA and CDR2 is SQIVND (reference sequence). As DNA, the CDR3 is TGTGCCAGTAGCGGGACAGGGCGTTATGGCTACACCTTC. It yields the protein CASSGTGRYGYTF.

This clone has a single count. CDR3 loop: CASSPAGARHEQYF. CDR3 DNA sequence: TGTGCCAGCAGCCCCGCGGGGGCTAGACACGAGCAGTACTTC. V and J are TRBV9 and TRBJ2-7, with a weak D call TRBD2 (7 bases). From germline, CDR1 is SGDLS and CDR2 YYNGEE. The V end lost 4 bases, the J end lost 5 bases, and 16 bases lay between the germline ends. The CDR3 is 14 amino acids.